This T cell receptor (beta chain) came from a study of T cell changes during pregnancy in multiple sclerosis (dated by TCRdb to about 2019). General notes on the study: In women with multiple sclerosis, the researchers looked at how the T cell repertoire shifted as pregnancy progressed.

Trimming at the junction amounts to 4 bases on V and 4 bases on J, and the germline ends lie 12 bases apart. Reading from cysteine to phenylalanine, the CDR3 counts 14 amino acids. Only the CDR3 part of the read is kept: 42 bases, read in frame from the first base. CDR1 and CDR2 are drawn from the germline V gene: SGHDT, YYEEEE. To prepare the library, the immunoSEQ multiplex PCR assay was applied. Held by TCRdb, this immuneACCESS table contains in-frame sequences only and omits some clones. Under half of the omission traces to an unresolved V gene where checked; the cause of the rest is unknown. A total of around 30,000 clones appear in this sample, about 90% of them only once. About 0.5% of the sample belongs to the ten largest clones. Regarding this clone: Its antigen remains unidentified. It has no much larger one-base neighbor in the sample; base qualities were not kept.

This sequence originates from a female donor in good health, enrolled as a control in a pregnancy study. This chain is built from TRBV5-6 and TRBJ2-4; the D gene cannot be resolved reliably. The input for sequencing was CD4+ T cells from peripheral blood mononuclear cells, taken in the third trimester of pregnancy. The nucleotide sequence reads TGTGCCAGCAGCATGGACCGAGCGAAAAACATTCAGTACTTC. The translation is CASSMDRAKNIQYF.